Each of the 23 T cell receptor beta chains below was sequenced from the same sample in a study of blood T cells in healthy people across ages. A sample-barcoded 5' primer and a J-beta primer mix were used in a second PCR of roughly 7 to 11 cycles. TCRdb re-called the 5' RACE reads through MiXCR, storing one row per CDR3 protein. The profile shows over 1,200,000 distinct CDR3 sequences, 59% of them singletons. The sequenced sample was blood. The receptors shown here come from a man younger than 35 in good health.

This clonotype was detected only a few times. V and J are TRBV27 and TRBJ1-2; D is possibly TRBD1 (5 bases). Trimming took off 2 bases at V and 8 bases at J, with 12 bases between the two ends. Germline CDR1 is MNHEY and CDR2 is SMNVEV (reference sequence). The CDR3 contains 13 residues. The CDR3 spells CASSLGWGRGYTF. Here the CDR3 DNA reads TGTGCCAGCAGTTTAGGGTGGGGACGCGGCTACACCTTC.

J is TRBJ2-1 and V is TRBV11-2, with 7 bases that match TRBD1. Germline V gene sequence: CDR1 SGHAT, CDR2 FQNNGV. The J segment lost 0 bases and the V segment lost 4 bases, leaving 6 bases of the junction unmatched. The CDR3 totals 16 residues. The CDR3 is CASSSGGSSSYNEQFF. The DNA of the CDR3 is TGTGCCAGCAGCTCAGGGGGATCAAGCTCCTACAATGAGCAGTTCTTC.

The CDR3, as DNA: TGCAGTGCTAGAGATCCGGGACTAGCTTACAATGAGCAGTACTTC. Its translation is CSARDPGLAYNEQYF. The V and J genes are TRBV20-1 and TRBJ2-5; 9 bases agree with TRBD2. The J segment lost 11 bases and the V segment lost 0 bases, leaving 13 bases of the junction unmatched. This CDR3 spans 15 amino acids. Germline CDR1 DFQATT, CDR2 SNEGSKA (reference sequence).

This chain connects TRBV10-3 to TRBJ2-1; D possibly corresponds to TRBD1 (5 bases). CDR1 is ENHRY and CDR2 is SYGVKD in the germline V gene. This CDR3 comprises 13 residues. Trimming removed 4 bases from V and 5 bases from J, with 9 bases in between. CDR3 bases: TGTGCCATCAGTGTCAGGGTTGACAATGAGCAGTTCTTC. This translates into CAISVRVDNEQFF.

V gene TRBV3-1 combines with J gene TRBJ2-1; 7 bases fit TRBD2. This CDR3 is built from 15 residues. Germline-derived CDR1 and CDR2 are LGHDT and YNNKEL (reference sequence). The junction had 4 bases not matched to a gene; V was cut back by 3 bases and J by 2 bases. This CDR3 is CASSHGRAPYNEQFF. The CDR3 bases are TGTGCCAGCAGCCATGGGAGGGCCCCCTACAATGAGCAGTTCTTC.

This clonotype was picked up a small number of times. This chain links TRBV7-2 with TRBJ2-3; D possibly matches TRBD1 or TRBD2 (5 bases each). Germline assignment: CDR1 SGHTA and CDR2 FQGNSA. The length of the CDR3 is 12 residues. Deletions cut 6 bases from V and 11 bases from J, with 15 bases between. The CDR3 is CASSPSGRRQYF. The CDR3 DNA reads TGTGCCAGCAGTCCCTCGGGGCGTCGGCAGTATTTT.

The chain carries TRBV11-2 and TRBJ2-3, with 10 bases matching TRBD2. From germline, CDR1 is SGHAT and CDR2 FQNNGV. The CDR3 contains 19 residues. J lost 1 base, V lost 6 bases, and 16 bases had no gene match. The CDR3 sequence: CASSQIPGLAPKGTDTQYF. CDR3 nucleotides: TGTGCCAGCAGTCAAATTCCGGGACTAGCGCCAAAAGGCACAGATACGCAGTATTTT.

This clonotype has a handful of counts. V gene TRBV5-1 combines with J gene TRBJ1-1; possibly TRBD1 for D (5 bases). CDR1 is SGHRS and CDR2 is YFSETQ in the germline V gene. V lost 4 bases and J lost 3, with 13 bases in between. The CDR3 extends over 14 amino acids. CDR3 sequence (DNA): TGCGCCAGCAGCCCGACAGTGGCGGACACTGAAGCTTTCTTT. Amino acids: CASSPTVADTEAFF.

This clonotype was seen a few times. V is TRBV12-3 or TRBV12-4 and J is TRBJ2-1, with D uncertain. The CDR3 has 12 residues. Between the trimmed V and J ends, which lost 4 bases and 8 bases, there was a span of 9 bases. CDR3 sequence: CASSYLGYEQFF. The CDR3 DNA follows: TGTGCCAGCAGTTATTTGGGGTATGAGCAGTTCTTC.

This rearrangement joins TRBV28 to TRBJ2-3; possible D gene TRBD2, 6 bases. Germline CDR1 MDHEN, CDR2 SYDVKM. V shed 10 bases and J shed 2 bases, with 13 bases lying between them. The CDR3 sequence is 13 residues long. In DNA, the CDR3 is TGTGCCACCACGAGCGGGCCCACAGATACGCAGTATTTT. Protein product: CATTSGPTDTQYF.

The rearrangement joins TRBV24-1 to TRBJ2-1; D might be TRBD2 (6 bases). Germline CDR1 and CDR2: KGHDR and SFDVKD. This CDR3 contains 14 residues. Deletions cut 2 bases from V and 4 bases from J, with 8 bases between. CDR3 sequence: CATSDSGTYNEQFF. The CDR3 region has the DNA TGTGCCACCAGTGATTCCGGGACTTACAATGAGCAGTTCTTC.

This chain joins TRBV12-3 or TRBV12-4 and TRBJ2-3, with a possible D match to TRBD2 (6 bases). Trimming removed 2 bases from V and 4 bases from J, with 10 bases in between. This CDR3 has 14 residues. The CDR3 nucleotides are TGTGCCAGCAGTTTAAGACTAGAAGCAGATACGCAGTATTTT. Protein sequence: CASSLRLEADTQYF.

This clonotype has just a few counts. The V and J genes are TRBV25-1 and TRBJ1-5; D not resolved. The CDR3 loop spans 14 amino acids. The germline V and J ends were trimmed by 5 bases and 0 bases, with 8 bases remaining between them. Germline lookup yields CDR1 MGHDK and CDR2 SYGVNS. CDR3 nucleotide sequence: TGTGCCAGCAGTTATGGTGTTAGCAATCAGCCCCAGCATTTT. This gives the protein CASSYGVSNQPQHF.

This chain joins TRBV20-1 and TRBJ2-3, with 7 bases identical to TRBD1. The J segment lost 9 bases and the V segment lost 2 bases, leaving 8 bases of the junction unmatched. The CDR3 has 13 residues. The germline V gene encodes CDR1 DFQATT and CDR2 SNEGSKA (reference sequence). This CDR3 reads CSARSRDSSTQYF. CDR3 in DNA: TGCAGTGCTAGATCCCGGGACAGCAGCACGCAGTATTTT.

The chain couples TRBV4-2 to TRBJ2-7; D not resolved. There are 12 residues in the CDR3. Trimming left V 0 bases short and J 5 bases short, with 5 bases between. From germline, CDR1 is LGHNA and CDR2 YNFKEQ. The CDR3 nucleotides read TGTGCCAGCAGCCAAGATTTCGACGAGCAGTACTTC. Its translation: CASSQDFDEQYF.

The chain couples TRBV6-5 to TRBJ2-1; TRBD2 is a possible D gene (5 bases). Germline CDR1 MNHEY, CDR2 SVGAGI. Deletions cut 6 bases from V and 13 bases from J, with 28 bases between. The CDR3 loop spans 16 amino acids. CDR3 DNA: TGTGCCAGCAGGGACTCGGCGGGTCTCAATGGATGGAGACAGTTCTTC. Translated: CASRDSAGLNGWRQFF.

The chain combines TRBV21-1 with TRBJ2-5; TRBD1, the D gene given by the table, was not confirmed from the DNA. TRBV21-1 represents a pseudogene. The CDR3 is 13 residues long. CDR3 nucleotides: TGTGCCAGCCATGGACAGTCCCAAGAGACCCAGTACTTC. This translates into CASHGQSQETQYF.

This sequence joins TRBV28 and TRBJ1-5; unclear D gene. The CDR3 extends over 16 amino acids. Germline CDR1 and CDR2: MDHEN and SYDVKM. Trimming shortened V by 5 bases and J by 3 bases, and 17 bases separated the two germline ends. The CDR3 bases are TGTGCCAGCAGTGCCTCTGTGGACGGATACAATCAGCCCCAGCATTTT. Protein product: CASSASVDGYNQPQHF.

The chain recombines TRBV15 with TRBJ2-5; D is possibly TRBD1 (5 bases). Germline CDR1 reads LNHNV; CDR2 reads YYDKDF (reference sequence). This CDR3 comprises 13 residues. Trimming cost V 4 bases and J 11 bases, with 17 bases left between them. The DNA for the CDR3 is TGTGCCACCAGCAACCAGGGTTACAATGAGCAGTACTTC. As protein: CATSNQGYNEQYF.

This clonotype occurred once. The genes are TRBV4-1 and TRBJ2-3; possible D gene TRBD2, 5 bases. CDR1 is MGHRA and CDR2 is YSYEKL in the germline V gene. The CDR3 is 14 amino acids. V was trimmed by 2 bases and J by 8 bases, leaving 14 bases between them. CDR3 protein: CASSQRVGGGTQYF. Here the CDR3 DNA reads TGCGCCAGCAGCCAACGGGTTGGTGGAGGTACGCAGTATTTT.

The chain combines TRBV3-1 with TRBJ2-5; the D gene is possibly TRBD2 (6 bases). Germline-derived CDR1 and CDR2 are LGHDT and YNNKEL (reference sequence). This CDR3 region has 15 residues. The V gene lost 8 bases and the J gene lost 7 bases, with 23 bases spanning the gap. The CDR3 loop is CASETEWREPGTQYF. The CDR3 bases are TGTGCCAGCGAGACGGAATGGAGGGAACCCGGGACCCAGTACTTC.

The chain recombines TRBV4-1 with TRBJ2-6; D might be TRBD1 (6 bases). CDR1 is MGHRA and CDR2 is YSYEKL in the germline V gene. V was trimmed by 0 bases and J by 4 bases, leaving 16 bases between them. This CDR3 contains 18 residues. This chain's CDR3 is CASSQDEQGVSGANVLTF. The CDR3 bases are TGCGCCAGCAGCCAAGATGAACAGGGAGTTTCCGGGGCCAACGTCCTGACTTTC.

The chain employs TRBV29-1 and TRBJ2-1, with unresolved D. The CDR3 sequence is 13 residues long. V was cut by 1 base and J by 7 bases, with 11 bases left in between. Germline CDR1 reads SQVTM; CDR2 reads ANQGSEA. The CDR3 loop reads CSVEVVAPNEQFF. The CDR3 DNA reads TGCAGCGTTGAAGTGGTAGCTCCTAATGAGCAGTTCTTC.